This passage covers 20 T cell receptor beta chains from one sample sequenced in a study of cytomegalovirus exposure and HLA in healthy donors. Primers for the PCR totalled 60 Vbeta and 13 Jbeta. Clones were sequenced by immunoSEQ multiplex PCR, and TCRdb holds only the in-frame ones, with some missing. Among about 96,000 clones listed, around 79% were seen once. The material sequenced was PBMCs. The receptors here all came from a female donor in good health and CMV-seropositive.

This chain's CDR3 is CASSPGQPLGAGNTIYF. The CDR3 DNA follows: TGTGCCAGCAGCCCGGGACAACCCCTAGGAGCTGGAAACACCATATATTTT. The chain combines TRBV7-2 with TRBJ1-3; a possible D gene is TRBD1 (6 bases). CDR1 and CDR2 (germline): SGHTA, FQGNSA. The V end lost 5 bases, the J end lost 2 bases, and 19 bases lay between the germline ends. CDR3 length equals 17 residues.

In its sample, this clone was seen a few times. The chain recombines TRBV4-1 with TRBJ1-5; D might be TRBD1 (6 bases). CDR1 MGHRA and CDR2 YSYEKL come from the germline V gene. Trimming stripped 4 bases from V and 0 bases from J, with 10 bases between. The CDR3 has 15 residues. CDR3 sequence reads: CASSPKGDSNQPQHF. The CDR3 coding sequence is TGCGCCAGCAGCCCAAAGGGGGATAGCAATCAGCCCCAGCATTTT.

The J gene is TRBJ1-6, the V gene TRBV7-2; TRBD1 is a possible D gene (6 bases). The CDR3 spans 17 residues. With 3 bases removed from V and 8 bases from J, the gap between germline ends came to 20 bases. Germline V gene sequence: CDR1 SGHTA, CDR2 FQGNSA. The CDR3 DNA reads as TGTGCCAGCAGCTTCGCCGAACCGGGACAAGTTCATTCACCCCTCCACTTT. Its protein is CASSFAEPGQVHSPLHF.

This chain connects TRBV30 to TRBJ1-6, with D tentatively TRBD1 (5 bases). Germline loops: CDR1 GTSNPN, CDR2 SVGIG (reference sequence). V shed 1 base and J shed 7 bases, with 11 bases lying between them. The CDR3 is made up of 14 amino acids. CDR3 residues: CAWSGGLGNSPLHF. CDR3 bases: TGTGCCTGGAGTGGGGGCTTGGGAAATTCACCCCTCCACTTT.

The V call is TRBV5-4, the J call TRBJ1-6, with TRBD1 matching over 8 bases. This CDR3 is built from 15 residues. V shed 4 bases, J shed 6 bases, and the junction held 6 bases outside the gene matches. Germline CDR1 and CDR2: SGHNT and YYREEE (reference sequence). The CDR3 here is CASSRSGGGNSPLHF. The CDR3 DNA sequence: TGTGCCAGCAGCCGTTCAGGGGGCGGTAATTCACCCCTCCACTTT.

This chain connects TRBV10-1 to TRBJ2-1, with a tentative D call TRBD1 (6 bases). CDR1 and CDR2 (germline): WNHNN, SYGVQD (reference sequence). V lost 1 base to trimming and J lost 6 bases, with 7 bases between them. The CDR3 length is 13 residues. The CDR3 region has the DNA TGCGCCAGCAGTGAGTACAGGGCCAATGAGCAGTTCTTC. This sequence encodes CASSEYRANEQFF.

This clone was seen only once. The chain combines TRBV7-2 with TRBJ1-2; 8 bases align to TRBD1. Looked up from germline, CDR1 is SGHTA and CDR2 is FQGNSA. V gave up 1 base and J gave up 4 bases; unmatched junction bases: 14. The length of the CDR3 is 18 residues. Here the CDR3 reads CASSLGIPQGQAVYGYTF. For the CDR3, the DNA is TGTGCCAGCAGCTTAGGTATCCCCCAGGGACAGGCCGTCTATGGCTACACCTTC.

This clone was counted many times. V gene TRBV5-5 combines with J gene TRBJ1-1; D remains ambiguous. The germline V gene has CDR1 SGHKS and CDR2 YYEKEE (reference sequence). Trimming cost V 1 base and J 0 bases, with 4 bases left between them. CDR3 length: 13 amino acids. The CDR3 DNA sequence: TGTGCCAGCAGCTTGCAGTTGAACACTGAAGCTTTCTTT. This gives the protein CASSLQLNTEAFF.

V is TRBV5-4 and J is TRBJ1-1, with D perhaps TRBD1 (5 bases). Germline V CDR1 and CDR2: SGHNT, YYREEE (reference sequence). The CDR3 loop spans 14 amino acids. Trimming shortened V by 2 bases and J by 5 bases, and 13 bases separated the two germline ends. CDR3 DNA sequence: TGTGCCAGCAGCTTAGGAGGGGAAGTAACTGAAGCTTTCTTT. This translates into CASSLGGEVTEAFF.

The chain employs TRBV14 and TRBJ2-7; D uncertain. CDR1 SGHDN and CDR2 FVKESK come from the germline V gene. Trimming stripped 0 bases from V and 0 bases from J, with 9 bases between. The CDR3 is made up of 15 amino acids. CDR3 DNA: TGTGCCAGCAGCCAAGAAACATATTTCTCCTACGAGCAGTACTTC. Amino acid sequence: CASSQETYFSYEQYF. The complete variable domain, with remaining parts taken from reference TRBV14 and TRBJ2-7, reads EAGVTQFPSHSVIEKGQTVTLRCDPISGHDNLYWYRRVMGKEIKFLLHFVKESKQDESGMPNNRFLAERTGGTYSTLKVQPAELEDSGVYFCASSQETYFSYEQYFGPGTRLTVT.

This clone showed up just once. The rearrangement uses TRBV4-3 and TRBJ2-6; D not resolved. Germline loops: CDR1 LGHNA, CDR2 YSLEER. This CDR3 has 18 residues. V lost 0 bases, J lost 3 bases, and 15 bases lay in between. The CDR3 sequence: CASSQDHQAWLGANVLTF. The CDR3 region has the DNA TGCGCCAGCAGCCAAGATCACCAGGCCTGGCTTGGGGCCAACGTCCTGACTTTC.

The chain joins TRBV7-2 to TRBJ1-5; tentatively, D is TRBD1 (5 bases). The CDR3 has 16 residues. Germline V gene data show CDR1 as SGHTA and CDR2 as FQGNSA. Trimming cost V 5 bases and J 4 bases, with 18 bases left between them. CDR3 nucleotide sequence: TGTGCCAGCAGCCCCCAGGGTGGCCTATTTAATCAGCCCCAGCATTTT. Residues: CASSPQGGLFNQPQHF.

The chain recombines TRBV6-4 with TRBJ1-2, with TRBD1 matching 8 bases. Trimming at V came to 3 bases and at J to 5 bases, leaving 8 bases not matched to a gene. The CDR3 has 15 amino acids. Germline V gives CDR1 MRHNA, CDR2 SNTAGT. The CDR3 sequence: CASSENQGAGYGYTF. As DNA, the CDR3 is TGTGCCAGCAGTGAGAATCAGGGGGCTGGGTATGGCTACACCTTC.

This clone turned up a few times. This sequence joins TRBV29-1 and TRBJ1-1, with D perhaps TRBD1 (6 bases). V gave up 8 bases and J gave up 0 bases, with 16 bases separating them. The CDR3 has 14 amino acids. CDR1 is SQVTM and CDR2 is ANQGSEA in the germline V gene. The CDR3 here is CSIRTAAMNTEAFF. CDR3 DNA: TGCAGCATACGGACAGCCGCAATGAACACTGAAGCTTTCTTT.

Comments on this clone: A read error may produce the germline difference seen at one junction end. The V call is TRBV7-9, the J call TRBJ2-1; D remains ambiguous. The CDR3 sequence is 12 residues long. CDR1 is SEHNR, CDR2 FQNEAQ, per germline (reference sequence). CDR3 sequence reads: CASNLARDEQFF. The CDR3 nucleotides read TGTGCCAGCAACTTAGCTAGAGATGAGCAGTTCTTC.

The chain recombines TRBV7-2 with TRBJ2-2, with TRBD2 matching 8 bases. The CDR3 extends over 16 amino acids. Germline values: CDR1 SGHTA, CDR2 FQGNSA. The junction had 10 bases not matched to a gene; V was cut back by 4 bases and J by 6 bases. The CDR3 loop reads CASSSGLALKAGELFF. Written as DNA, the CDR3 is TGTGCCAGCAGCTCAGGACTAGCCCTTAAGGCCGGGGAGCTGTTTTTT. Together with reference TRBV7-2 and TRBJ2-2, the CDR3 gives the full variable domain: GAGVSQSPSNKVTEKGKDVELRCDPISGHTALYWYRQSLGQGLEFLIYFQGNSAPDKSGLPSDRFSAERTGGSVSTLTIQRTQQEDSAVYLCASSSGLALKAGELFFGEGSRLTVL.

Here the CDR3 DNA reads TGTGCCAGCAGTTTACCCGACAGGGGGGGACCTGGGGCCAACGTCCTGACTTTC. Translation gives CASSLPDRGGPGANVLTF. The chain employs TRBV28 and TRBJ2-6; 9 positions agree with TRBD1. The V segment lost 2 bases and the J segment 2 bases; nucleotides outside the gene matches: 7. CDR3 length equals 18 residues. Germline V lookup: CDR1 MDHEN, CDR2 SYDVKM.

Turning to this clone: Different DNA sequences within this sample yield the same CDR3. The chain recombines TRBV30 with TRBJ1-2; D possibly corresponds to TRBD1 (5 bases). Trimming stripped 3 bases from V and 8 bases from J, with 13 bases between. Germline V gives CDR1 GTSNPN, CDR2 SVGIG (reference sequence). The CDR3 extends over 12 amino acids. The CDR3 loop reads CAWSSGGDGYTF. The CDR3 DNA follows: TGTGCCTGGAGCTCCGGAGGGGACGGCTACACCTTC. Combining the CDR3 with reference TRBV30 and TRBJ1-2 gives the whole variable domain SQTIHQWPATLVQPVGSPLSLECTVEGTSNPNLYWYRQAAGRGLQLLFYSVGIGQISSEVPQNLSASRPQDRQFILSSKKLLLSDSGFYLCAWSSGGDGYTFGSGTRLTVV.

This clone has just one count. This chain uses TRBV19 with TRBJ1-5; 8 positions agree with TRBD1. Germline V gene data show CDR1 as LNHDA and CDR2 as SQIVND (reference sequence). This CDR3 has 19 residues. V was pared by 4 bases and J by 2 bases, with 16 bases of the junction left unmatched. The CDR3 bases are TGTGCCAGTAGTACCTTTTTCCCCCCCGGACAGGGAGGCAATCAGCCCCAGCATTTT. Encoded protein: CASSTFFPPGQGGNQPQHF.

The chain combines TRBV2 with TRBJ2-5; 12 nucleotides line up with TRBD2. From germline, CDR1 is SNHLY and CDR2 FYNNEI. V dropped 5 bases and J dropped 5; count of bases not matched to a gene: 3. This CDR3 contains 14 residues. The CDR3 loop is CASSFLAGGETQYF. CDR3 DNA: TGTGCCAGCAGTTTTCTAGCGGGAGGGGAGACCCAGTACTTC.